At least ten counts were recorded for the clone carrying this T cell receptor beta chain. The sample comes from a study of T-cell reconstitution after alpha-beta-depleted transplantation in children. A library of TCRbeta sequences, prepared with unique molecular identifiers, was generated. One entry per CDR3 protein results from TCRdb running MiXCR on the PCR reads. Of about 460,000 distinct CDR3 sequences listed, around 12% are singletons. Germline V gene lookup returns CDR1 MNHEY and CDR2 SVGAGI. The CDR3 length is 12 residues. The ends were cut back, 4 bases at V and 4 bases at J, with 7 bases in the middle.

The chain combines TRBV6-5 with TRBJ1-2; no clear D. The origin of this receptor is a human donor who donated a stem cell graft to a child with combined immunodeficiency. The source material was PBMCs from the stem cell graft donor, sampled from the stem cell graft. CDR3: CASSSRVYGYTF. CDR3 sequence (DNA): TGTGCCAGCAGTTCGAGGGTCTATGGCTACACCTTC.